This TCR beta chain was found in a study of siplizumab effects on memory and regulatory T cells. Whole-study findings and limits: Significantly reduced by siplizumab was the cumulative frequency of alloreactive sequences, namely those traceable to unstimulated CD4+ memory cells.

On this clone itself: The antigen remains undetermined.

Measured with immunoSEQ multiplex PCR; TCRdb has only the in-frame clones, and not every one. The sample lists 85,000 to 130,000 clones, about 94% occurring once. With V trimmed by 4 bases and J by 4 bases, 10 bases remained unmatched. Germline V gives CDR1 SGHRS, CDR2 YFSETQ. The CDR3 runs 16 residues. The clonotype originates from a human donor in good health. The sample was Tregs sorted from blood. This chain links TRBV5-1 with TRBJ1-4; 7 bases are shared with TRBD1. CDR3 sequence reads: CASSLQPGQINEKLFF. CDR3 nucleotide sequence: TGCGCCAGCAGCCTCCAACCGGGACAGATTAATGAAAAACTGTTTTTT.